The TCR beta chain under discussion was sequenced for a study of blood T cells in healthy people across ages. A second PCR of about 6 to 11 cycles used a sample-barcoded 5' primer and a J-beta primer mix. TCRdb fed the 5' RACE reads into MiXCR, producing one record per CDR3 protein. The table shows 1.5 million to 2 million distinct CDR3 sequences, with approximately 40% occurring only once. Germline V lookup: CDR1 LNHNV, CDR2 YYDKDF (reference sequence). The CDR3 sequence is 14 residues long. Trimming took 0 bases from V and 3 from J, leaving 8 bases between them. The donors, aged roughly 6 to 95, were healthy Caucasians from Russia. Study results and caveats: One million T cells yielded diversity estimates that were considered underestimates. Donor CMV status was unknown, possibly confounding expanded clonotype changes.

Comment on this clonotype: Antigen specificity is unknown.

The rearrangement links TRBV15 to TRBJ1-2, with D hard to call. The TCR was taken from a human donor in good health. Material: blood. Written as DNA, the CDR3 is TGTGCCACCAGCAGAGACCGGGTGGACTATGGCTACACCTTC. Translating gives CATSRDRVDYGYTF.